This TCR beta chain emerged from a study of CD8 T cells in Susac syndrome. RNA in amounts of about 0.5 to 1 ug was reverse transcribed with random hexamers. The authors amplified TCR beta CDR3 across 54 Vbeta and 13 Jbeta using immunoSEQ multiplex PCR. One entry per CDR3 protein, called by TCRdb with MiXCR from the immunoSEQ multiplex PCR reads. The data hold some 150,000 distinct CDR3 sequences, with about 95% observed a single time. With respect to this clonotype: Its antigen remains unknown.

Germline CDR1 is SGHNT and CDR2 is YYREEE (reference sequence). Trimming removed 3 bases at V and 4 bases at J, with 13 bases between. This CDR3 has 14 residues. Findings and limits, study-wide: The CD4+ T cell repertoires, which came from Susac syndrome patients, showed no sign of clonal expansion.

Sample: CD4+ T cells from PBMCs. The chain has TRBV5-4 and TRBJ1-1; a possible D gene is TRBD1 (5 bases). The clonotype originates from a human donor with Susac syndrome. CDR3 residues: CASSSLRGVTEAFF. CDR3 DNA sequence: TGTGCCAGCAGCTCCCTTCGGGGGGTCACTGAAGCTTTCTTT.